One and the same sample provided the 4 T cell receptor beta chains below, sequenced in a study of vaccination effects on CD4 cells after COVID-19. Which antigens these TCRs recognize remains unknown. At the end of 9 to 11 days of culture, CD4+ T cells were isolated. Sequencing used immunoSEQ multiplex PCR; TCRdb keeps in-frame clones, though not all of them. The profile covers about 58,000 clones, with about 80% appearing a single time and roughly 3% taken by the ten largest. The sample was CD4+ T cells from PBMCs cultured without peptide, taken before COVID-19 vaccination. All receptors come from a human donor who received a COVID-19 vaccine.

The V gene is TRBV7-8, the J gene TRBJ1-6; no clear D. Germline V lookup: CDR1 SGHVS, CDR2 FQNEAQ. The CDR3 is 14 amino acids. V lost 2 bases and J lost 7, with 9 bases in between. The CDR3 sequence is CASSLRAQNSPLHF. CDR3 in DNA: TGTGCCAGCAGCTTAAGGGCCCAGAATTCACCCCTCCACTTT. The whole variable domain, filled in from reference TRBV7-8 and TRBJ1-6, reads GAGVSQSPRYKVAKRGQDVALRCDPISGHVSLFWYQQALGQGPEFLTYFQNEAQLDKSGLPSDRFFAERPEGSVSTLKIQRTQQEDSAVYLCASSLRAQNSPLHFGNGTRLTVT.

The CDR3 is CASSHPGGDTGELFF. The CDR3 nucleotides are TGTGCCAGCAGCCACCCTGGCGGAGACACCGGGGAGCTGTTTTTT. The chain is built from TRBV21-1 and TRBJ2-2; the D call TRBD2 from the table was never checked on the DNA. TRBV21-1 is shown as a pseudogene. The CDR3 is 15 residues long.

The chain joins TRBV19 to TRBJ1-2, with a weak D call TRBD1 (5 bases). Trimming cost V 9 bases and J 0 bases, with 17 bases left between them. Germline-derived CDR1 and CDR2 are LNHDA and SQIVND (reference sequence). CDR3 length equals 15 residues. The CDR3 spells CARRPGPIANYGYTF. The CDR3, as DNA: TGTGCCAGGAGACCGGGACCGATAGCTAACTATGGCTACACCTTC.

The chain links TRBV10-3 to TRBJ2-3, with D unclear. The CDR3 totals 14 residues. Deletions cut 2 bases from V and 6 bases from J, with 12 bases between. CDR1 and CDR2 from the germline V gene are ENHRY and SYGVKD. The CDR3 spells CAISERARSDTQYF. CDR3 nucleotides: TGTGCCATCAGTGAGAGAGCCAGAAGTGATACGCAGTATTTT.